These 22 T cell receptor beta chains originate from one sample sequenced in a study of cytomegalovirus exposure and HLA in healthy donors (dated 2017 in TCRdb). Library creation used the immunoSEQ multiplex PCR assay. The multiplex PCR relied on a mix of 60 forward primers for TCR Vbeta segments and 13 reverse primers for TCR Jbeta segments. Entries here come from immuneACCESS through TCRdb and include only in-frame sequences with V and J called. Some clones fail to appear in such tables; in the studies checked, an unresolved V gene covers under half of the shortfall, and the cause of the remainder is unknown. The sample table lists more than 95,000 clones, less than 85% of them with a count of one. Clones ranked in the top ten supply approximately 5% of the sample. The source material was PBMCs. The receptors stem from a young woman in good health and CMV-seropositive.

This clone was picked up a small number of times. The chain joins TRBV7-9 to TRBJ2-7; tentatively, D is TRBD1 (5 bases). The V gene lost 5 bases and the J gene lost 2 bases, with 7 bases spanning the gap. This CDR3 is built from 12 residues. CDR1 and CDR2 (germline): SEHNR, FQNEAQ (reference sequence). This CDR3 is CASSPDTYEQYF. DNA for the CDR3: TGTGCCAGCAGCCCGGACACCTACGAGCAGTACTTC.

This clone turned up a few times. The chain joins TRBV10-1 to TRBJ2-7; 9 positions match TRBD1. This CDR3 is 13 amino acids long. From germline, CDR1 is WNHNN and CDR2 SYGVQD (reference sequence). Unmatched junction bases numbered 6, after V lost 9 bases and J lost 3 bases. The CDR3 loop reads CARTGTGFYEQYF. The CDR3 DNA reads TGCGCCAGGACCGGGACAGGGTTCTACGAGCAGTACTTC.

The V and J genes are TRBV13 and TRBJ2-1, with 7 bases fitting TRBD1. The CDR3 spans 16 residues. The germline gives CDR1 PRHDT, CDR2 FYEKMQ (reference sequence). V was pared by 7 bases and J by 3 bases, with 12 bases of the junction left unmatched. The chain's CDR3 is CASNPPWDSLYNEQFF. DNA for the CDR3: TGTGCCAGCAACCCGCCCTGGGACAGTCTCTACAATGAGCAGTTCTTC.

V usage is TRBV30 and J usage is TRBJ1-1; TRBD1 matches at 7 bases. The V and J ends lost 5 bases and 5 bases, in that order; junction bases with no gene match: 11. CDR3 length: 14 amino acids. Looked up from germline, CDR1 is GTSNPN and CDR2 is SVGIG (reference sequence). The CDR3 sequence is CAWGRGGSGTEAFF. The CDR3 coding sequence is TGTGCCTGGGGGCGAGGGGGCTCTGGAACTGAAGCTTTCTTT. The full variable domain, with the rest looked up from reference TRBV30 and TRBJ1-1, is SQTIHQWPATLVQPVGSPLSLECTVEGTSNPNLYWYRQAAGRGLQLLFYSVGIGQISSEVPQNLSASRPQDRQFILSSKKLLLSDSGFYLCAWGRGGSGTEAFFGQGTRLTVV.

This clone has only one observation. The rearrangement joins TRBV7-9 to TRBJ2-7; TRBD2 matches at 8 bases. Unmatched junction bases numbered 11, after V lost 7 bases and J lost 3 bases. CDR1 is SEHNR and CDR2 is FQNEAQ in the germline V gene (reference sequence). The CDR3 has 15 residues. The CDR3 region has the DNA TGTGCCAGCACCTCAGGCGGGGGGATAATCTACGAGCAGTACTTC. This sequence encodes CASTSGGGIIYEQYF.

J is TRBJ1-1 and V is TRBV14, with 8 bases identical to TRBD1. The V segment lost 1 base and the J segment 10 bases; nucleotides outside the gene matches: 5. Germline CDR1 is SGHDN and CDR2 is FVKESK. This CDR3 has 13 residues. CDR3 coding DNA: TGTGCCAGCAGCCAAGTTCGGACAGGGCGAGCTTTCTTT. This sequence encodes CASSQVRTGRAFF.

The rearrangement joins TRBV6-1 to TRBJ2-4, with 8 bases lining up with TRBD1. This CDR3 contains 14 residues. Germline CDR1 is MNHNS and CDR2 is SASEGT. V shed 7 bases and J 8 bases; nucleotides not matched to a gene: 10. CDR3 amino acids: CASNLGQGLYIQYF. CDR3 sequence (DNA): TGTGCCAGCAATCTCGGACAGGGCTTGTACATTCAGTACTTC.

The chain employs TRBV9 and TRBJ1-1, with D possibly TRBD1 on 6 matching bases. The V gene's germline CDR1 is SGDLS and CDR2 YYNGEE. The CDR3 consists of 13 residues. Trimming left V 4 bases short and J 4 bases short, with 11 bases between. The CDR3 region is CASSLTGLTEAFF. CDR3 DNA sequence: TGTGCCAGCAGCCTAACAGGGCTCACTGAAGCTTTCTTT.

In DNA, the CDR3 is TGTGCCAGCAGAATAATCCGGGACAGGGGGCCGAGGTGTGAGACCCAGTACTTC. Its protein is CASRIIRDRGPRCETQYF. The chain has TRBV28 and TRBJ2-5, with TRBD1 matching 12 bases. The CDR3 totals 18 residues. CDR1 and CDR2 (germline): MDHEN, SYDVKM. Unmatched junction bases numbered 16, after V lost 6 bases and J lost 5 bases. The full variable domain, completed using reference TRBV28 and TRBJ2-5, is DVKVTQSSRYLVKRTGEKVFLECVQDMDHENMFWYRQDPGLGLRLIYFSYDVKMKEKGDIPEGYSVSREKKERFSLILESASTNQTSMYLCASRIIRDRGPRCETQYFGPGTRLLVL.

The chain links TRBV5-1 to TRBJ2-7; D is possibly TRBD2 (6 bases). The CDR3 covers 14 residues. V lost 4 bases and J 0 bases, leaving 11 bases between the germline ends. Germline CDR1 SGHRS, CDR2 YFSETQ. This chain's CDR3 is CASSARDSSYEQYF. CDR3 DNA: TGCGCCAGCAGCGCCCGGGACTCCTCCTACGAGCAGTACTTC.

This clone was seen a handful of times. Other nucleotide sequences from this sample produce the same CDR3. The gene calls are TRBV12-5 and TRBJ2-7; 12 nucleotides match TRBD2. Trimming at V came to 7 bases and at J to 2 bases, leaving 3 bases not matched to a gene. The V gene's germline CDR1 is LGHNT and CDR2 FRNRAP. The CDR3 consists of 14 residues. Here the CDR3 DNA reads TGTGCTAGTGTCCTAGCGGGAGGGCCCTACGAGCAGTACTTC. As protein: CASVLAGGPYEQYF.

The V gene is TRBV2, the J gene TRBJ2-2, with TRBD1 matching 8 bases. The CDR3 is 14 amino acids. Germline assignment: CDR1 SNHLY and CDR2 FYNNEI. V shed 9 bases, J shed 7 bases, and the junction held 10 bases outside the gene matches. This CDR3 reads CASFQTGDVGELFF. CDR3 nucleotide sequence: TGTGCCAGTTTCCAGACAGGGGATGTCGGGGAGCTGTTTTTT.

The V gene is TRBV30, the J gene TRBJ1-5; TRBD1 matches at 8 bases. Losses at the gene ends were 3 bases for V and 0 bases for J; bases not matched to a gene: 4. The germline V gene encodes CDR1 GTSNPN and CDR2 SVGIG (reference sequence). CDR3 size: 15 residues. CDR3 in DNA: TGTGCCTGGAGCGCCGGGACAGGTAGCAATCAGCCCCAGCATTTT. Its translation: CAWSAGTGSNQPQHF.

The CDR3 here is CASSAGLAGNTIYF. The CDR3 DNA follows: TGTGCCAGCAGTGCAGGGTTGGCTGGAAACACCATATATTTT. The V and J genes are TRBV6-1 and TRBJ1-3; the D gene is possibly TRBD1 (5 bases). This CDR3 region has 14 residues. Germline loops: CDR1 MNHNS, CDR2 SASEGT. Deletions cut 4 bases from V and 2 bases from J, with 9 bases between.

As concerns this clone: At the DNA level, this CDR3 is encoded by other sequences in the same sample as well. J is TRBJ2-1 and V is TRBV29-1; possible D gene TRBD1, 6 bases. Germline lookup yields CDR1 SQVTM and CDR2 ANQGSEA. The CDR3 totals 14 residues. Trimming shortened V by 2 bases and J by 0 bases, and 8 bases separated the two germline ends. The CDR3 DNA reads TGCAGCGTTGAAAGGGGGAACTCCTACAATGAGCAGTTCTTC. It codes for CSVERGNSYNEQFF.

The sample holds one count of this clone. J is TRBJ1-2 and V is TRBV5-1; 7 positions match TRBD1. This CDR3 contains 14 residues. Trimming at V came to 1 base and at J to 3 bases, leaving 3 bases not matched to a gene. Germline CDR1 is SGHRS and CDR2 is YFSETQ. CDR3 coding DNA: TGCGCCAGCAGCTTGAGGGGACAGTACTATGGCTACACCTTC. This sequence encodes CASSLRGQYYGYTF.

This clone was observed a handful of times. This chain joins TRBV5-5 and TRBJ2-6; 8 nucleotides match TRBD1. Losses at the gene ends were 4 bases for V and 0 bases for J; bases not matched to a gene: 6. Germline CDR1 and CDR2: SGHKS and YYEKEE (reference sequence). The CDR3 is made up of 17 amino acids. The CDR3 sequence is CASSVGQGSSGANVLTF. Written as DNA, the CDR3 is TGTGCCAGCAGCGTTGGACAGGGCAGCTCTGGGGCCAACGTCCTGACTTTC. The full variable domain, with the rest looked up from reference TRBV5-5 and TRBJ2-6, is DAGVTQSPTHLIKTRGQQVTLRCSPISGHKSVSWYQQVLGQGPQFIFQYYEKEERGRGNFPDRFSARQFPNYSSELNVNALLLGDSALYLCASSVGQGSSGANVLTFGAGSRLTVL.

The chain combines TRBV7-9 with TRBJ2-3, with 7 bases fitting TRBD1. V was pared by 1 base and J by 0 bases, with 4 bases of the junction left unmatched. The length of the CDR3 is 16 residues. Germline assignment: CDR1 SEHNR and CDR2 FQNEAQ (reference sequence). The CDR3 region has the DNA TGTGCCAGCAGCTTAGACGGACAGGTCAGCACAGATACGCAGTATTTT. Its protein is CASSLDGQVSTDTQYF.

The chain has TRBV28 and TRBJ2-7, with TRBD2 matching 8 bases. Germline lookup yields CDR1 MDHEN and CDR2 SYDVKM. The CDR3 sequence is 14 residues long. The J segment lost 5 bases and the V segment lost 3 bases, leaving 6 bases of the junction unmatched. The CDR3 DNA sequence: TGTGCCAGCAGTTTCGGGACTAGTCCCCACGAGCAGTACTTC. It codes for CASSFGTSPHEQYF.

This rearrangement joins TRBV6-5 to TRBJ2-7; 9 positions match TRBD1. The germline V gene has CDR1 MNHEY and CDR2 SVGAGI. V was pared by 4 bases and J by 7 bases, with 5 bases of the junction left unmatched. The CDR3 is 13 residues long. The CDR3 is CASSSGTGLEQYF. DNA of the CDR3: TGTGCCAGCAGTTCCGGGACAGGGCTTGAGCAGTACTTC.

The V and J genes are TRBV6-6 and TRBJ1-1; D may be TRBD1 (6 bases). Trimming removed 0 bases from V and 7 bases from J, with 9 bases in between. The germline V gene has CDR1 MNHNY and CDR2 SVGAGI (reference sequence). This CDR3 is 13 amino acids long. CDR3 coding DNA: TGTGCCAGCAGTTACTCAACAGGGATTGAAGCTTTCTTT. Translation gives CASSYSTGIEAFF.

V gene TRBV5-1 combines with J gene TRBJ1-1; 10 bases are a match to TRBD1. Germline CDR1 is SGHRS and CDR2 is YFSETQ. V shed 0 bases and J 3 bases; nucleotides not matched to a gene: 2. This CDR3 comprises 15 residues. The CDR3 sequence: CASSLGQGAYTEAFF. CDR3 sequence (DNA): TGCGCCAGCAGCTTGGGACAGGGGGCGTACACTGAAGCTTTCTTT. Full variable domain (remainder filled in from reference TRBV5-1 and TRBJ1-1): KAGVTQTPRYLIKTRGQQVTLSCSPISGHRSVSWYQQTPGQGLQFLFEYFSETQRNKGNFPGRFSGRQFSNSRSEMNVSTLELGDSALYLCASSLGQGAYTEAFFGQGTRLTVV.